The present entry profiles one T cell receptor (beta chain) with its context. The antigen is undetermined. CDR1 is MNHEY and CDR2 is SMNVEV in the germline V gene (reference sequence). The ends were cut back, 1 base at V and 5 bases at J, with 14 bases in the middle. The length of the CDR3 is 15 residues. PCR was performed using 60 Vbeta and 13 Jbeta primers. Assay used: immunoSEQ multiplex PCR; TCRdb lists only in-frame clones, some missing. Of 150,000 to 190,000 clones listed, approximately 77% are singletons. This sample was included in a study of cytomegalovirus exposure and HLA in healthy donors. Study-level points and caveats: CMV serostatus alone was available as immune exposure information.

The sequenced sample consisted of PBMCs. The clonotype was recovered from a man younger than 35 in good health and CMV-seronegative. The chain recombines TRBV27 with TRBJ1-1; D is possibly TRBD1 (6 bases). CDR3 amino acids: CASSLLRQGRTEAFF. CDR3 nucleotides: TGTGCCAGCAGTTTATTGCGGCAGGGGCGGACTGAAGCTTTCTTT.